Listed below are T cell receptor beta chains from one sample, sequenced in a study of blood T cell repertoires in COVID-19. Clones were read by immunoSEQ multiplex PCR, and TCRdb kept only the in-frame ones, dropping some. Found here are about 150,000 clones, roughly nine tenths of them singletons; the top ten hold 4%. The material sequenced was PBMCs or T cells enriched from blood (not recorded which). The receptors were sampled from a woman in her forties who had been exposed to COVID-19. The CDR3 runs from the conserved cysteine through the conserved F or W. The D gene is left open where the match is weak. The listing skips clone size in some rows; elsewhere it reads once, few, many or a size class.

>TRBV7-9|few|TRBJ2-7|TRBD1
CASRATGGYEQYF
TGTGCCAGCAGAGCGACAGGGGGCTACGAGCAGTACTTC
>TRBV24-1|-|TRBJ1-2|TRBD1
CATSPGQGASSYTF
TGTGCCACCAGCCCGGGACAGGGGGCTTCAAGCTACACCTTC
>TRBV28|once|TRBJ2-7|TRBD2
CASNKGGLGSYEQYF
TGTGCCAGCAACAAGGGGGGACTAGGGAGCTACGAGCAGTACTTC
>TRBV21-1|few|TRBJ1-5|-
CASISGRPQHF
TGTGCCAGCATCTCTGGGAGGCCCCAGCATTTT
>TRBV7-8|-|TRBJ1-5|-
CASSLAGGNQPQHF
TGTGCCAGCAGCTTAGCAGGGGGCAATCAGCCCCAGCATTTT
>TRBV3-1/TRBV3-2|-|TRBJ2-2|TRBD1
CASSHRGQGANTGELFF
TGTGCCAGCAGCCACCGAGGACAGGGGGCGAACACCGGGGAGCTGTTTTTT
>TRBV2|-|TRBJ1-2|TRBD1
CASSDTGGNYGYTF
TGTGCCAGCAGTGACACAGGGGGGAACTATGGCTACACCTTC
>TRBV12-5|few|TRBJ1-2|-
CASGPEVSISRYTF
TGTGCTAGTGGTCCCGAGGTGTCCATATCGCGCTACACCTTC
>TRBV5-1|-|TRBJ2-3|TRBD1
CASSFGTGGRGTQYF
TGCGCCAGCAGCTTCGGGACAGGGGGCCGAGGTACGCAGTATTTT
>TRBV28|-|TRBJ1-5|-
CASSPSRGFQPQHF
TGTGCCAGCAGCCCATCGCGAGGGTTCCAGCCCCAGCATTTT
>TRBV4-3|-|TRBJ2-2|-
CASSQDSGTGELFF
TGCGCCAGCAGCCAAGATAGCGGCACCGGGGAGCTGTTTTTT
>TRBV19|once|TRBJ1-2|-
CASSLGQSANYGYTF
TGTGCCAGTAGTTTAGGACAGAGCGCTAACTATGGCTACACCTTC
>TRBV10-2|-|TRBJ2-3|TRBD2
CASSELAGRTDTQYF
TGCGCCAGCAGTGAGCTAGCGGGACGTACAGATACGCAGTATTTT
>TRBV3-1/TRBV3-2|-|TRBJ1-2|TRBD1
CASSFRQGTNYGYTF
TGTGCCAGCAGCTTTCGACAGGGTACTAACTATGGCTACACCTTC
>TRBV28|-|TRBJ1-6|TRBD1
CASSLPGQKNSPLHF
TGTGCCAGCAGTTTACCGGGACAGAAAAATTCACCCCTCCACTTT
>TRBV27|once|TRBJ2-7|TRBD1
CASSSTEDRFYEQYF
TGTGCCAGCAGTTCCACAGAGGACAGGTTCTACGAGCAGTACTTC
>TRBV21-1|-|TRBJ1-5|-
CASSRTGGLCRNQPQHF
TGTGCCAGCAGTCGAACAGGGGGCTTATGCCGTAATCAGCCCCAGCATTTT
>TRBV19|-|TRBJ1-3|-
CASSIGQKPSGNTIYF
TGTGCCAGTAGTATCGGACAGAAACCCTCTGGAAACACCATATATTTT
>TRBV28|-|TRBJ1-2|-
CASIQGAINYGYTF
TGTGCCAGCATCCAGGGTGCCATTAACTATGGCTACACCTTC
>TRBV3-1/TRBV3-2|many|TRBJ2-3|-
CASSPGGADTQYF
TGTGCCAGCAGCCCCGGAGGCGCAGATACGCAGTATTTT
>TRBV27|-|TRBJ2-7|TRBD2
CASSLVLAGPYEQYF
TGTGCCAGCAGTTTAGTTTTAGCGGGACCCTACGAGCAGTACTTC
>TRBV29-1|-|TRBJ2-5|-
CSADAGAEVETQYF
TGCAGCGCCGACGCGGGGGCAGAAGTAGAGACCCAGTACTTC
>TRBV5-1|-|TRBJ2-1|TRBD2
CASSGAGETYNEQFF
TGCGCCAGCAGCGGGGCGGGGGAGACCTACAATGAGCAGTTCTTC
>TRBV6-1|-|TRBJ2-5|TRBD2
CASSDIGLFGTSKLGTQYF
TGTGCCAGCAGTGACATCGGACTTTTTGGGACTAGCAAGCTAGGGACCCAGTACTTC
>TRBV5-1|-|TRBJ2-5|-
CASTGNSGTWETQYF
TGCGCCAGCACCGGAAACTCCGGGACATGGGAGACCCAGTACTTC
>TRBV7-2|few|TRBJ1-1|-
CASSLVAVGTEAFF
TGTGCCAGCAGCTTGGTAGCAGTGGGCACTGAAGCTTTCTTT
>TRBV5-4|once|TRBJ2-1|TRBD2
CASSGGLAGYSYEQFF
TGTGCCAGCAGCGGGGGACTAGCGGGATATTCATATGAGCAGTTCTTC
>TRBV7-9|-|TRBJ1-5|-
CASSYESKPQHF
TGTGCCAGCAGCTACGAGAGTAAGCCCCAGCATTTT
>TRBV19|-|TRBJ2-5|TRBD1
CASRGQATYQETQYF
TGTGCCAGTAGGGGACAGGCGACTTACCAAGAGACCCAGTACTTC
>TRBV5-8|-|TRBJ2-2|TRBD2
CASRIAGVDTGELFF
TGTGCCAGCAGAATAGCGGGAGTGGACACCGGGGAGCTGTTTTTT
>TRBV4-3|-|TRBJ2-1|-
CASSQEGGRPLGEQFF
TGCGCCAGCAGCCAAGAAGGAGGGAGGCCCCTGGGTGAGCAGTTCTTC
>TRBV4-3|-|TRBJ2-7|-
CASSQDPLTYEQYF
TGCGCCAGCAGCCAAGACCCCCTTACCTACGAGCAGTACTTC
>TRBV19|-|TRBJ1-5|TRBD1
CASSLEGALRPQHF
TGTGCCAGTAGCCTAGAGGGGGCATTGAGGCCCCAGCATTTT
>TRBV4-3|few|TRBJ2-7|TRBD1
CASSQEPGQGGYEQYF
TGCGCCAGCAGCCAGGAACCGGGACAGGGTGGCTACGAGCAGTACTTC
>TRBV4-1|-|TRBJ1-1|-
CASSQDPREDTEAFF
TGCGCCAGCAGCCAAGATCCGAGGGAGGACACTGAAGCTTTCTTT
>TRBV29-1|-|TRBJ1-2|-
CSVDARGYGYTF
TGCAGCGTTGATGCGAGGGGGTATGGCTACACCTTC
>TRBV19|-|TRBJ2-6|-
CASKEGAAGANVLTF
TGTGCCAGTAAGGAGGGGGCGGCCGGGGCCAACGTCCTGACTTTC
>TRBV9|-|TRBJ2-1|-
CASSAPTTSYNEQFF
TGTGCCAGCAGCGCGCCCACCACTTCCTACAATGAGCAGTTCTTC
>TRBV4-1|once|TRBJ2-6|-
CASSWALQVARSGANVLTF
TGCGCCAGCAGCTGGGCTCTACAAGTCGCTCGCTCTGGGGCCAACGTCCTGACTTTC
>TRBV5-1|-|TRBJ2-5|-
CASSLVARAQETQYF
TGCGCCAGCAGCTTGGTAGCCAGGGCCCAAGAGACCCAGTACTTC
>TRBV28|-|TRBJ2-3|TRBD2
CASSLELAGTDTQYF
TGTGCCAGCAGTTTGGAGTTAGCGGGGACAGATACGCAGTATTTT
>TRBV19|once|TRBJ1-1|-
CASSIGGGSPEKAFF
TGTGCCAGTAGTATAGGGGGAGGAAGCCCCGAAAAGGCTTTCTTT
>TRBV3-1/TRBV3-2|-|TRBJ1-2|-
CASSQDLSPNYGYTF
TGTGCCAGCAGCCAAGATCTCAGTCCCAACTATGGCTACACCTTC
>TRBV29-1|-|TRBJ1-1|TRBD1
CSVVRDRAITEAFF
TGCAGCGTCGTTCGGGACAGGGCGATCACTGAAGCTTTCTTT
>TRBV2|-|TRBJ2-1|-
CASSTLGDEQFF
TGTGCCAGCAGTACGCTAGGGGATGAGCAGTTCTTC
>TRBV29-1|few|TRBJ1-5|-
CSVGGGYSNQPQHF
TGCAGCGTTGGGGGAGGTTATAGCAATCAGCCCCAGCATTTT
>TRBV11-2|-|TRBJ1-2|TRBD1
CASSLGGTGGYTF
TGTGCCAGCAGCTTAGGAGGGACAGGGGGCTACACCTTC
>TRBV4-3|-|TRBJ2-1|TRBD1
CASSFEGQGYNEQFF
TGCGCCAGCAGCTTTGAGGGACAGGGCTACAATGAGCAGTTCTTC
>TRBV5-4|-|TRBJ2-5|TRBD2
CASSLTSGVHETQYF
TGTGCCAGCAGCTTGACTAGCGGGGTACACGAGACCCAGTACTTC
>TRBV21-1|-|TRBJ1-6|-
CASSKDRGYYNSPLHF
TGTGCCAGCAGCAAAGACAGGGGATACTATAATTCACCCCTCCACTTT
>TRBV19|once|TRBJ1-2|-
CASSKRENGYTF
TGTGCCAGTAGTAAAAGGGAGAATGGCTACACCTTC
>TRBV29-1|-|TRBJ1-4|-
CSVASAVSNEKLFF
TGCAGCGTTGCCAGTGCTGTGTCTAATGAAAAACTGTTTTTT
>TRBV7-2|-|TRBJ1-1|-
CASSLGENTEAFF
TGTGCCAGCAGCCTGGGAGAGAACACTGAAGCTTTCTTT
>TRBV6-2/TRBV6-3|-|TRBJ2-1|-
CASSYVRPGNEQFF
TGTGCCAGCAGTTACGTCCGGCCCGGGAATGAGCAGTTCTTC
>TRBV6-5|-|TRBJ2-7|-
CASKGPVIYEQYF
TGTGCCAGCAAGGGGCCCGTAATCTACGAGCAGTACTTC